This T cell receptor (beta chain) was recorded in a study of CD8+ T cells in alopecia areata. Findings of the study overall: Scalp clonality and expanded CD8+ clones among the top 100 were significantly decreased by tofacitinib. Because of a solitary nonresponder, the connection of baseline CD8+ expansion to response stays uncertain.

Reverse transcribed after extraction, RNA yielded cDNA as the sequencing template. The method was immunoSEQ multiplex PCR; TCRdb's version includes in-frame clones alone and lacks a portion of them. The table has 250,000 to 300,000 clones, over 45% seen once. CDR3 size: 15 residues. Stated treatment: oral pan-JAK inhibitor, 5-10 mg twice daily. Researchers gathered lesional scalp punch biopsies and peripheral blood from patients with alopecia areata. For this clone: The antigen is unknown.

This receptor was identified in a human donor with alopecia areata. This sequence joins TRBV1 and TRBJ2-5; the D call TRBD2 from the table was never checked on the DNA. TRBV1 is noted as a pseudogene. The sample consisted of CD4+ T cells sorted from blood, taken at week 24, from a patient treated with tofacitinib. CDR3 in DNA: TGCACCAGCAGCCAAGACGATAGCAGACAAGAGACCCAGTACTTC. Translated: CTSSQDDSRQETQYF.